This entry describes one T cell receptor beta chain. The V gene lost 6 bases and the J gene lost 8 bases, with 19 bases spanning the gap. Germline V lookup: CDR1 MNHEY, CDR2 SVGAGI. The length of the CDR3 is 15 residues. Libraries were prepared by immunoSEQ multiplex PCR; TCRdb keeps only in-frame clonotypes and omits some of them. The table records about 270,000 clones, more than 75% of them present only once. The data were obtained in a study of blood T cell repertoires in COVID-19. Cohort assignment relied on participant-reported clinical history. This TCR came from a woman aged 40 to 50 with acute COVID-19. V usage is TRBV6-5 and J usage is TRBJ1-4, with a tentative D call TRBD1 (5 bases). Sequences were obtained from PBMCs or T cells enriched from blood (not recorded which). In DNA form, the CDR3 reads TGTGCCAGCAGACCCCACCGGGGAGGGGCCGAAAAACTGTTTTTT. Translating gives CASRPHRGGAEKLFF.